This T cell receptor (beta chain) originates from a study of T cell responses to AZD1222 COVID-19 vaccine. V shed 1 base and J shed 5 bases, with 17 bases lying between them. The CDR3 is 16 amino acids. Germline values: CDR1 LNHDA, CDR2 SQIVND (reference sequence). The data were produced by immunoSEQ multiplex PCR, yet TCRdb's version contains in-frame clones alone and is incomplete. The data contain under 150,000 clones, roughly 85% of them seen just once; the ten biggest clones take up roughly 4.3%. The material sequenced was peripheral blood, taken on day 0 of MenACWY control vaccination. The chain is built from TRBV19 and TRBJ2-5, with D possibly being TRBD2 (5 bases). The sequence was obtained from an adult in good health. Here the CDR3 DNA reads TGTGCCAGTAGTATAGGGTCCAGCCTAACGGGGGAGACCCAGTACTTC. Amino acid sequence: CASSIGSSLTGETQYF.